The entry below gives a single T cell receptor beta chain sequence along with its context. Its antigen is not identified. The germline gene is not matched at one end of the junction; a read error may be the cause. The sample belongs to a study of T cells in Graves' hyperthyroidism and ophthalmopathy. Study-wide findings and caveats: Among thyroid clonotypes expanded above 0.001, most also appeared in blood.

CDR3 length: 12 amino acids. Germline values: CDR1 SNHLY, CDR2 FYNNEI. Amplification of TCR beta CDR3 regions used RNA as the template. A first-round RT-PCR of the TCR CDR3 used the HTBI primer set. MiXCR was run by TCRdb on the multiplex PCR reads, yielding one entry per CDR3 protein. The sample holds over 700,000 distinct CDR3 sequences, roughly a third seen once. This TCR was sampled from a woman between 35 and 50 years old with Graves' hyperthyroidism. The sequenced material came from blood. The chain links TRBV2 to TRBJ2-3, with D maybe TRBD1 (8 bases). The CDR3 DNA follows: TGTGCCAGTGTACAGGGGGGGGATACGCAATATTTT. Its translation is CASVQGGDTQYF.